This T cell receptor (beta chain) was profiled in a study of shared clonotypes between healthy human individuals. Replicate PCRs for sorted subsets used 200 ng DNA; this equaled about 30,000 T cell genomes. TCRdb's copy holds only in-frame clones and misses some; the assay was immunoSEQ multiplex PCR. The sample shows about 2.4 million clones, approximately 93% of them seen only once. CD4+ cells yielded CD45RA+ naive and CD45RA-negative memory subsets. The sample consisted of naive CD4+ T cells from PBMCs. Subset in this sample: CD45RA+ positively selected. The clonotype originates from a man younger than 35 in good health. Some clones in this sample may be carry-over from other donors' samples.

CDR3 bases: TGCGCCAGCAGCCCTACAGACGGACCCTATGGCTACACCTTC. Its translation: CASSPTDGPYGYTF. The gene calls are TRBV5-1 and TRBJ1-2; D gene ambiguous. V was pared by 4 bases and J by 4 bases, with 14 bases between. Germline V gene data show CDR1 as SGHRS and CDR2 as YFSETQ. The CDR3 spans 14 residues.